This TCR beta chain was sequenced during a study of shared clonotypes between healthy human individuals. General study points: For sorted subsets, rarefaction showed incomplete sequencing despite large depth.

Trimming stripped 4 bases from V and 3 bases from J, with 10 bases between. The CDR3 length is 13 residues. Per the germline V gene, CDR1 is SGDLS and CDR2 is YYNGEE. Only in-frame clones appear in the TCRdb table, and some are missing; sequencing was by immunoSEQ multiplex PCR. Here the sample spans about 2 million clones, 90% to 95% being singletons. This clone has a handful of counts. Its antigen remains unknown. The receptor was isolated from a man aged 18 to 35 in good health. The rearrangement uses TRBV9 and TRBJ1-1; D call uncertain. Sequenced: naive CD4+ T cells sorted from blood. Subset denoted: CD45RA+ positively selected. The CDR3 loop reads CASSWRLDTEAFF. CDR3 sequence (DNA): TGTGCCAGCAGCTGGAGGCTTGACACTGAAGCTTTCTTT. The entire variable domain, with the rest obtained from reference TRBV9 and TRBJ1-1, is as follows: DSGVTQTPKHLITATGQRVTLRCSPRSGDLSVYWYQQSLDQGLQFLIQYYNGEERAKGNILERFSAQQFPDLHSELNLSSLELGDSALYFCASSWRLDTEAFFGQGTRLTVV.